This TCR beta chain was sequenced during a study of cytomegalovirus exposure and HLA in healthy donors (dated by TCRdb to about 2017). With regard to the full study: An earlier analysis of approximately 640 of the donors reported about 290 Gb of sequence data and some 100 million unique TCR beta sequences from about 180 million T cells. Roughly 290 gigabases of sequencing data and 70 million to 95 million unique TCR sequences made up an early release that covered over 550 HLA-typed donors. Of the 300 to 400 genotyped donors, approximately 83% fell in the genetic ancestry cluster associated with self-reported Caucasian donors. The study was designed to test whether signatures of past pathogen exposure could be identified by cataloging public T cell receptors. The study profiled the T cell repertoires of 550 to 700 subjects by immunosequencing and related them to cytomegalovirus serostatus. In addition to the first cohort of approximately 650 subjects, a separate validation cohort of approximately 120 different subjects was used. To predict cytomegalovirus infection status, the study brought together high-throughput TCR immunosequencing, statistical association of individual TCRs with disease status, and machine learning. A later analysis re-analyzed previously published TCR beta repertoires from 550 to 700 donors and added high-resolution HLA genotyping to study TCR occurrence patterns. The later analysis used no new phenotypic data to find candidate immune exposures, relying instead on TCR beta sequences and their occurrence across donors. To decide whether each TCR beta V gene segment behaved as functional or pseudogenic, an earlier analysis of several hundred of the donors relied on high-throughput TCR beta sequencing. Donor age, sex, ethnicity and CMV serostatus were compiled together with the repertoire data. In a later genetic analysis, genome-wide SNP genotypes for about 55% of the roughly 700 donors were used, and that subset was treated as a discovery cohort. All discovery cohort repertoires had been generated on a single sequencing platform. Class I and class II HLA loci were covered by the typing at four-digit resolution. Typing coverage differed by locus: A, B, C, DRB1 and DQB1 were typed in roughly 620-640 donors, DQA1 in 500 to 550, DPA1 in some 570, and DPB1 in just under 480. Because of strong linkage in the cohort, five DR-DQ haplotypes were treated as single units for association and clustering. Across approximately 420 genotyped donors of the cohort, an average of about 250,000 unique TCR beta nucleotide sequences per donor were sequenced, and roughly 18% of those sequences were non-productive.

The cohort comprised around 700 healthy bone marrow donors. Cohort members were all nominally healthy when sampled, although unrecorded immune exposures were likely present. The donor tested CMV seronegative, placing the donor among the roughly 350 seronegative members of the cohort. A peripheral blood sample was collected from each donor, and TCR beta sequencing was performed on peripheral blood mononuclear cells. Genomic DNA extraction from the blood cell samples was performed with the Qiagen DNeasy Blood Extraction Kit. As encoded in the germline V gene, CDR1 is SQVTM while CDR2 is ANQGSEA. V is reduced by 6 bases and J by 2 bases, leaving a spacing of 13 bases between them. CDR3 length: 13 amino acids, cysteine to phenylalanine. The read is trimmed to its CDR3 DNA, 39 bases read in frame from base 1. Library prep was done by the immunoSEQ multiplex PCR assay. The multiplex PCR relied on a mix of 60 forward primers for TCR Vbeta segments and 13 reverse primers for TCR Jbeta segments. The CDR3 region of rearranged TCR beta genes was amplified from genomic DNA by a multiplex PCR assay. The Illumina HiSeq System was used to sequence the amplified TCR beta libraries as 87-base-pair reads. Per the authors' processing: A later analysis tallied about 77 million unique TCR beta chains across the 666 repertoires, and some 10 million of those chains were shared by two or more donors. Raw reads were error-corrected and collapsed into unique sequences by a nearest-neighbor algorithm in which closely related sequences were merged to remove PCR and sequencing errors. To assign V, D and J gene segments, CDR3 sequences were aligned to IMGT reference sequences. For a sequence to be retained, at least a six-nucleotide match to both a V gene segment and a J gene segment was required. A rearrangement counted as productive if the CDR3 had no stop codons and remained in frame with V and J, and every other rearrangement counted as non-productive. CDR3 was defined according to IMGT convention as the region running from the second conserved V-encoded cysteine to the conserved J-encoded phenylalanine. Sequences without an unambiguous match to a single V gene segment were excluded from the earlier analysis of several hundred of the donors. An earlier analysis of 500 to 600 of the donors classified V segments as functional when productive rearrangements were above 56.7% and as segregating when the standard deviation between donors was above 5%. A statistical classification framework was developed to diagnose cytomegalovirus status using the catalog of TCR beta chain sequences. In a later analysis, TCR nucleotide sequences were compared against IMGT/GENE-DB human TR gene sequences so that V and J genes could be assigned. In a later analysis, CDR3 sequences and most-parsimonious VDJ recombination scenarios were assigned using the TCRdist pipeline. In a later analysis, each TCR beta chain was defined by its CDR3 amino acid sequence together with its V-gene family, and reads lacking a unique V-gene family were excluded. A later analysis removed 450 to 600 highly shared, low-generation-probability nucleotide sequences to deal with suspected cross-contamination and a sequencing artifact. In a later analysis, a clonal expansion index for each public chain was calculated from normalized within-repertoire ranks of inferred template counts. In a later analysis, generation probabilities were computed with a VDJ recombination model fitted to out-of-frame rearrangements, and the resulting probabilities were checked against IGoR. Hypergeometric tests were used in a later analysis to score TCR-TCR, TCR-HLA and TCR-CMV co-occurrence, with a repertoire-size bias correction applied to the TCR pairs. A later analysis estimated false discovery rates by permuting HLA or CMV assignments 20 times. A later analysis grouped co-occurring TCRs with DBSCAN, adding TCRdist sequence similarity when clustering within HLA-allele-positive subsets. Repertoires with fewer than 30,000 or more than 120,000 public chains were left out of co-occurrence clustering, as were several repertoires with anomalous nucleotide sharing. TCRdb carries this immuneACCESS record with in-frame sequences only. Its versions omit some clonotypes, under half of them owing to an unresolved V gene in the studies checked, with the rest unexplained. The V and J calls and clone size come from that table; D and trimming were worked out from the DNA. Across this sample there are roughly 160,000 clones, with 70% to 80% seen only once. The ten biggest clones cover 1.3% of the sample.

As concerns this clone: No cognate antigen has been identified for it. No clone much larger than this one lies a single base away; base qualities are absent.

Results and caveats for the whole study, not just this receptor: A cluster of highly shared sequence variants was judged likely to be a technical artifact of the sequencing pipeline. According to a later genetic analysis, donors in an Asian-associated ancestry cluster had fewer N-insertions in productive TCRs than the approximately 650-donor mean. A later analysis associated about 17,000 TCR beta sequences with specific HLA alleles at a false discovery rate of 0.05. According to the authors, the approach could potentially be generalized to other disease states and immunological phenotypes. In vitro tests confirmed that a few of the cytomegalovirus-associated TCR beta chains recognize cytomegalovirus antigens. HLA typing was unavailable for some donors at each locus, so association tests used only the typed subset. An association between a missense DCLRE1C variant and V-gene and J-gene trimming of TCR beta chains was found in a later genetic analysis and replicated in an independent cohort. A further reported finding was that TCR beta sequences accurately predicted the HLA-A and HLA-B alleles for most subjects in the first cohort. Assigning TCR associations to individual alleles was difficult when HLA alleles, especially DR and DQ, strongly co-occurred. Across donors, most TCR sequences were observed very rarely, whereas some public TCRs were present in many individuals. Sequencing depth was assumed to be roughly uniform across donors in the presence/absence analyses, though that assumption may not hold. Some IMGT-functional V segments, including TRBV6-2 and TRBV6-3, could not be distinguished by the 87-base-pair reads and were therefore excluded. A later analysis reported that several top co-occurrence clusters appeared linked to parvovirus B19, influenza, CMV and Epstein-Barr virus. The cohort was sequenced for TCR beta chains only, and without alpha or paired-chain data the features that could be detected were limited. CMV serostatus was the only immune exposure information available for the cohort. In an earlier analysis of some 500 of the donors, most TCR beta V segments appeared in productive rearrangements about 87% or about 30% of the time, broadly matching IMGT annotations. The study listed 150 to 200 TCR beta chains as associated with cytomegalovirus. Because counts were too low, fewer than 20 rarely observed V segments, including chromosome 9 orphons, were excluded from the earlier analysis of fewer than 650 of the donors. A later analysis found that HLA-associated TCR beta chains were more clonally expanded and had lower generation probabilities than equally common non-associated chains. Most CMV-associated TCR beta chains appeared to be HLA-restricted in a later analysis, and the HLA associations seemed to be driven largely by CMV exposure. Linkage disequilibrium might explain the correlated functional status among segregating V segments, but an unknown experimental factor could not be ruled out. A later analysis found that TCR association rates varied across HLA loci, with DRB1 alleles showing the most associated TCRs and HLA-C alleles the fewest. In both the original and validation cohorts, the classifier was reported to diagnose cytomegalovirus status with high specificity and sensitivity.

This clonotype was obtained from a woman aged 45-65 years in good health and CMV-seronegative. The rearrangement joined TRBV29-1 to TRBJ1-1, with the D gene too uncertain to name. Specimen: PBMCs. The base sequence is TGCAGCGTGAGTAATCAGGTTAACACTGAAGCTTTCTTT. This translates into CSVSNQVNTEAFF.